This paragraph reports one T cell receptor beta chain. Its specificity is not known. Assay used: immunoSEQ multiplex PCR; TCRdb lists only in-frame clones, some missing. Here the sample spans 20,000 to 25,000 clones, around three quarters being singletons. V lost 2 bases, J lost 2 bases, and 7 bases lay in between. The CDR3 spans 13 residues. The record originates from a study of OX40 agonist ivuxolimab in advanced cancers. Study-level results: People who partly responded at 0.1-3.0 mg/kg had some of the least clonal expansion seen. Clonal expansion by week 6 occurred in CD4+ and CD8+ blood T cells (at 0.1 to 3.0 mg/kg). Normalized expansion of T-cell clones was also low for some nonresponders. No determination was made of the antigen specificity of the expanded peripheral T cells.

This receptor was obtained from an adult with an advanced solid tumor such as melanoma, head and neck, liver or kidney cancer. The sequenced sample was CD4+ or CD8+ T cells sorted from blood, obtained in a trial of the OX40 agonist ivuxolimab. V usage is TRBV23-1 and J usage is TRBJ2-7, with D tentatively TRBD1 (6 bases). TRBV23-1 is identified as an open reading frame with a role that is uncertain. The CDR3 nucleotides read TGCGCCAGCAGTCAAAAGGGGGCCTACGAGCAGTACTTC. Translation gives CASSQKGAYEQYF.